Shown below are 15 T cell receptor beta chains from a single sample sequenced in a study of blood T cell repertoires in COVID-19. Profiled with immunoSEQ multiplex PCR; TCRdb holds only in-frame clones, not every one. In the table there are under 200,000 clones, about 83% of which are singletons. The source material was peripheral blood. These receptors were obtained from a woman aged 70 to 79 with COVID-19, enrolled during active disease.

The J gene is TRBJ1-2, the V gene TRBV28; 7 positions match TRBD1. V was pared by 2 bases and J by 7 bases, with 7 bases of the junction left unmatched. There are 14 residues in the CDR3. Germline CDR1 is MDHEN and CDR2 is SYDVKM. In nucleotides, the CDR3 is TGTGCCAGCAGTTTAGGGAAGGGGGCAGGTGGCTACACCTTC. Its translation: CASSLGKGAGGYTF.

The chain recombines TRBV6-5 with TRBJ1-5, with 7 bases lining up with TRBD1. The CDR3 has 15 residues. J lost 2 bases, V lost 6 bases, and 7 bases had no gene match. The germline V gene has CDR1 MNHEY and CDR2 SVGAGI. The CDR3 loop is CASSRVGGGNQPQHF. The CDR3 region has the DNA TGTGCCAGCAGCCGAGTAGGGGGCGGCAATCAGCCCCAGCATTTT.

The chain carries TRBV18 and TRBJ2-3, with 8 bases that match TRBD1. The J segment lost 0 bases and the V segment lost 6 bases, leaving 8 bases of the junction unmatched. The CDR3 has 16 amino acids. Germline assignment: CDR1 KGHSH and CDR2 LQKENI. The CDR3 DNA sequence: TGTGCCAGCTCGTTTGGACAGGGATTTAGCACAGATACGCAGTATTTT. Protein sequence: CASSFGQGFSTDTQYF.

This chain links TRBV28 with TRBJ2-3; a weak D match, TRBD1 (6 bases). The CDR3 sequence is 14 residues long. Deletions cut 7 bases from V and 6 bases from J, with 17 bases between. Germline V gives CDR1 MDHEN, CDR2 SYDVKM. In nucleotides, the CDR3 is TGTGCCAGCATCCCCGGGGTGGGGGCGGATACGCAGTATTTT. It translates to CASIPGVGADTQYF.

The table lists this clone with a count of one. This chain joins TRBV11-3 and TRBJ1-1; no firm D call. The germline V and J ends were trimmed by 2 bases and 1 base, with 5 bases remaining between them. This CDR3 is 13 amino acids long. The germline gives CDR1 SGHNT, CDR2 YENEEA. CDR3 protein: CASSLSQNTEAFF. In nucleotides, the CDR3 is TGTGCCAGCAGCTTATCCCAGAACACTGAAGCTTTCTTT.

The gene calls are TRBV19 and TRBJ2-1; tentative D call: TRBD1 (5 bases). Germline V gives CDR1 LNHDA, CDR2 SQIVND (reference sequence). There are 15 residues in the CDR3. With 6 bases removed from V and 0 bases from J, the gap between germline ends came to 12 bases. This CDR3 reads CASSLTDRSYNEQFF. The DNA of the CDR3 is TGTGCCAGTAGCTTGACAGACCGCTCCTACAATGAGCAGTTCTTC.

This chain connects TRBV6-5 to TRBJ1-4, with TRBD1 matching 7 bases. The V gene end was trimmed by 6 bases and the J gene end by 8 bases; junction bases not matched to a gene: 12. The V gene's germline CDR1 is MNHEY and CDR2 SVGAGI. The CDR3 is 15 amino acids. CDR3 in DNA: TGTGCCAGCAGCAAAAGACAGGGAAGTGGGGAAAAACTGTTTTTT. This translates into CASSKRQGSGEKLFF.

This sequence joins TRBV5-6 and TRBJ2-2, with D possibly matching TRBD1 (5 bases). The V gene lost 4 bases and the J gene lost 0 bases, with 16 bases spanning the gap. The CDR3 length is 17 residues. Germline V gene sequence: CDR1 SGHDT, CDR2 YYEEEE. The chain's CDR3 is CASSPALARANTGELFF. As DNA, the CDR3 is TGTGCCAGCAGCCCCGCTCTGGCCAGGGCGAACACCGGGGAGCTGTTTTTT.

This chain connects TRBV18 to TRBJ2-2, with a possible D match to TRBD1 (6 bases). The germline CDR1 and CDR2 sequences are KGHSH and LQKENI. The CDR3 loop spans 12 amino acids. V was trimmed by 4 bases and J by 7 bases, leaving 7 bases between them. CDR3 DNA: TGTGCCAGCTCACTGGACAGCGGGGAGCTGTTTTTT. This translates into CASSLDSGELFF.

V gene TRBV5-1 combines with J gene TRBJ2-5; the match to TRBD2 covers 7 bases. V dropped 4 bases and J dropped 2; count of bases not matched to a gene: 5. CDR3 size: 14 residues. CDR1 and CDR2 (germline): SGHRS, YFSETQ. For the CDR3, the DNA is TGCGCCAGCAGCCCCTTGGGACTACAAGAGACCCAGTACTTC. Its translation is CASSPLGLQETQYF. The full variable domain, completed using reference TRBV5-1 and TRBJ2-5, is KAGVTQTPRYLIKTRGQQVTLSCSPISGHRSVSWYQQTPGQGLQFLFEYFSETQRNKGNFPGRFSGRQFSNSRSEMNVSTLELGDSALYLCASSPLGLQETQYFGPGTRLLVL.

The chain uses TRBV7-9 and TRBJ2-5; D unclear. The CDR3 is made up of 11 amino acids. Per the germline V gene, CDR1 is SEHNR and CDR2 is FQNEAQ (reference sequence). Trimming pared 5 bases from V and 2 bases from J, leaving 3 bases between. The CDR3 loop is CASSLQETQYF. CDR3 DNA: TGTGCCAGCAGCCTACAAGAGACCCAGTACTTC.

The CDR3 DNA follows: TGTGCCAGTAGTATATTGGGGACAGGAGAGACCCAGTACTTC. This gives the protein CASSILGTGETQYF. The chain has TRBV19 and TRBJ2-5; 8 bases map to TRBD1. The J segment lost 4 bases and the V segment lost 2 bases, leaving 3 bases of the junction unmatched. The germline CDR1 and CDR2 sequences are LNHDA and SQIVND (reference sequence). This CDR3 spans 14 amino acids.

The chain uses TRBV11-2 and TRBJ1-2, with 9 bases that match TRBD1. After removal of 3 bases from V and 0 bases from J, the junction contained 2 bases not matched to a gene. CDR1 SGHAT and CDR2 FQNNGV come from the germline V gene. The CDR3 has 15 amino acids. DNA of the CDR3: TGTGCCAGCAGCTTCCGGGACAGGGCTAACTATGGCTACACCTTC. This translates into CASSFRDRANYGYTF. Based on the CDR3 plus reference TRBV11-2 and TRBJ1-2, the full variable domain is EAGVAQSPRYKIIEKRQSVAFWCNPISGHATLYWYQQILGQGPKLLIQFQNNGVVDDSQLPKDRFSAERLKGVDSTLKIQPAKLEDSAVYLCASSFRDRANYGYTFGSGTRLTVV.

The sample holds one count of this clone. The chain employs TRBV5-4 and TRBJ1-1; 9 bases are shared with TRBD1. CDR1 and CDR2 from the germline V gene are SGHNT and YYREEE (reference sequence). The J segment lost 4 bases and the V segment lost 4 bases, leaving 8 bases of the junction unmatched. The CDR3 totals 15 residues. The DNA for the CDR3 is TGTGCCAGCAGCCCACGGACAGGGGTGGCCACTGAAGCTTTCTTT. This codes for CASSPRTGVATEAFF.

This chain connects TRBV6-5 to TRBJ2-7; 10 nucleotides match TRBD1. CDR3 length equals 14 residues. J was trimmed by 2 bases and V by 6 bases; bases with no gene match: 4. Per the germline V gene, CDR1 is MNHEY and CDR2 is SVGAGI. The CDR3 sequence: CASRETGGAYEQYF. The CDR3 nucleotides are TGTGCCAGCAGGGAGACAGGGGGCGCCTACGAGCAGTACTTC.